The rows below give T cell receptor beta chains drawn from one sample of a study of T cell responses to AZD1222 COVID-19 vaccine. Sequenced by immunoSEQ multiplex PCR; TCRdb stores in-frame clones only, minus some. Of fewer than 140,000 clones in the sample, about nine tenths were seen once. The input for sequencing was peripheral blood, taken 28 days after the second AZD1222 dose. The origin of the receptors is an adult who received the AZD1222 COVID-19 vaccine. Both conserved end residues are part of each CDR3. The order of the fields is V gene, D gene, J gene, clone size, CDR3 protein, CDR3 DNA. The D gene is left open where the match is weak. Clone size is shown for a subset of rows, as once, few, many or a class of expanded clone.

TRBV19	NA	TRBJ1-1	NA	CASSIGQMNTEAFF	TGTGCCAGTAGTATTGGACAAATGAACACTGAAGCTTTCTTT
TRBV4-2	NA	TRBJ1-1	NA	CASSPREQWGSEAFF	TGTGCCAGCAGCCCAAGAGAGCAGTGGGGGTCTGAAGCTTTCTTT
TRBV18	TRBD1	TRBJ2-6	NA	CASSPSTGLSGANVLTF	TGTGCCAGCTCACCCTCGACAGGGCTATCTGGGGCCAACGTCCTGACTTTC
TRBV6-5	NA	TRBJ1-5	NA	CASSTTGYQPQHF	TGTGCCAGCAGTACTACAGGGTACCAGCCCCAGCATTTT
TRBV6-6	NA	TRBJ1-2	NA	CASSPGRGIYGYTF	TGTGCCAGCAGCCCCGGGCGGGGGATCTATGGCTACACCTTC
TRBV3-1/TRBV3-2	NA	TRBJ2-5	once	CASSQGSGHETQYF	TGTGCCAGCAGCCAGGGGTCGGGCCACGAGACCCAGTACTTC
TRBV18	TRBD1	TRBJ1-1	NA	CASSQLRQGSDTEAFF	TGTGCCAGCTCACAACTCCGACAGGGGTCTGACACTGAAGCTTTCTTT
TRBV9	TRBD1	TRBJ2-7	NA	CASSVGGQSYEQYF	TGTGCCAGCAGCGTAGGGGGACAGTCCTACGAGCAGTACTTC
TRBV2	NA	TRBJ2-1	once	CASSGGGGTGYDEQFF	TGTGCCAGCAGTGGGGGAGGCGGGACTGGTTACGATGAGCAGTTCTTC
TRBV6-2/TRBV6-3	TRBD2	TRBJ2-5	NA	CASSSGTSGEHSVSQYF	TGTGCCAGCAGTTCGGGGACTAGCGGGGAACACTCGGTATCCCAGTACTTC
TRBV9	NA	TRBJ2-3	many	CASSQSEGGALTDTQYF	TGTGCCAGCAGCCAGTCCGAGGGGGGGGCCCTCACAGATACGCAGTATTTT
TRBV18	TRBD1	TRBJ1-4	once	CASSPPDRLNEKLFF	TGTGCCAGCTCACCCCCGGACAGGTTAAATGAAAAACTGTTTTTT
TRBV5-1	NA	TRBJ2-7	NA	CASSLGRSADEQYF	TGCGCCAGCAGCTTGGGGCGGTCCGCCGACGAGCAGTACTTC
TRBV5-1	NA	TRBJ2-3	NA	CASSLTLPSTDTQYF	TGCGCCAGCAGCTTGACCCTCCCTAGCACAGATACGCAGTATTTT
TRBV5-1	NA	TRBJ2-3	NA	CASSPNSWGGTDTQYF	TGCGCCAGCAGCCCAAATTCATGGGGCGGCACAGATACGCAGTATTTT
TRBV14	TRBD2	TRBJ2-3	NA	CASSQDSGGVFFPDTQYF	TGTGCCAGCAGCCAAGATAGCGGGGGGGTTTTTTTTCCAGATACGCAGTATTTT
TRBV5-1	NA	TRBJ1-1	medium-sized	CASSLDRTNTEAFF	TGCGCCAGCAGCTTAGACAGGACGAACACTGAAGCTTTCTTT
TRBV19	NA	TRBJ1-6	medium-sized	CASSILHAPRNSPLHF	TGTGCCAGTAGTATACTCCACGCCCCCCGAAATTCACCCCTCCACTTT
TRBV1	NA	TRBJ2-3	few	CTSSQKWVSRDQIADTQYF	TGCACCAGCAGCCAAAAGTGGGTATCCCGGGATCAAATAGCTGATACGCAGTATTTT
TRBV2	NA	TRBJ1-2	NA	CASGTYGYTF	TGTGCCAGCGGTACCTATGGCTACACCTTC
TRBV3-1/TRBV3-2	NA	TRBJ2-7	NA	CASSHSTRYEQYF	TGTGCCAGCAGCCACTCTACCCGCTACGAGCAGTACTTC
TRBV11-3	TRBD2	TRBJ2-3	NA	CASSSLAGGLDTQYF	TGTGCCAGCAGCTCCCTAGCGGGGGGGCTAGATACGCAGTATTTT
TRBV7-6	NA	TRBJ2-7	NA	CASSFPPSAPYEQYF	TGTGCCAGCAGCTTTCCCCCATCAGCCCCCTACGAGCAGTACTTC
TRBV6-6	NA	TRBJ1-2	NA	CASSYSGQTPNYGYTF	TGTGCCAGCAGTTACTCGGGGCAGACCCCTAACTATGGCTACACCTTC
TRBV7-9	NA	TRBJ1-6	NA	CASSLRQTNSPLHF	TGTGCCAGCAGCTTAAGGCAGACAAATTCACCCCTCCACTTT
TRBV7-8	TRBD1	TRBJ1-2	NA	CASSRTLTGGSGGYTF	TGTGCCAGCAGCCGTACTCTAACAGGGGGCTCGGGTGGCTACACCTTC
TRBV3-1/TRBV3-2	TRBD1	TRBJ1-2	NA	CASSQIGTVGGYTF	TGTGCCAGCAGCCAGATCGGGACAGTCGGTGGCTACACCTTC